The source of this TCR beta chain is a study of blood T cell repertoires in COVID-19. Original processing notes: Estimates of nucleated cell counts were drawn from the amplification of reference gene primers. The repertoire was sequenced with immunoSEQ multiplex PCR; TCRdb's copy has only in-frame clones and lacks some. Clone size and V and J calls were adopted from that table, with D and trimming inferred from the DNA. The sample holds 200,000 or so clones, 80% to 90% seen once. One Seattle source followed patients from active infection through their disease course. The receptor was derived from a woman of 80 years or more with COVID-19, enrolled during active disease. Sequenced: peripheral blood.

The CDR3 coding sequence is TGCGCCAGCAGCTACCTTGGGACTATTAGGGACAATGAGCAGTTCTTC. This sequence encodes CASSYLGTIRDNEQFF. The chain employs TRBV5-1 and TRBJ2-1, with 7 bases fitting TRBD2. This CDR3 is 16 amino acids long. CDR1 and CDR2 from the germline V gene are SGHRS and YFSETQ. V gave up 3 bases and J gave up 5 bases; unmatched junction bases: 11.